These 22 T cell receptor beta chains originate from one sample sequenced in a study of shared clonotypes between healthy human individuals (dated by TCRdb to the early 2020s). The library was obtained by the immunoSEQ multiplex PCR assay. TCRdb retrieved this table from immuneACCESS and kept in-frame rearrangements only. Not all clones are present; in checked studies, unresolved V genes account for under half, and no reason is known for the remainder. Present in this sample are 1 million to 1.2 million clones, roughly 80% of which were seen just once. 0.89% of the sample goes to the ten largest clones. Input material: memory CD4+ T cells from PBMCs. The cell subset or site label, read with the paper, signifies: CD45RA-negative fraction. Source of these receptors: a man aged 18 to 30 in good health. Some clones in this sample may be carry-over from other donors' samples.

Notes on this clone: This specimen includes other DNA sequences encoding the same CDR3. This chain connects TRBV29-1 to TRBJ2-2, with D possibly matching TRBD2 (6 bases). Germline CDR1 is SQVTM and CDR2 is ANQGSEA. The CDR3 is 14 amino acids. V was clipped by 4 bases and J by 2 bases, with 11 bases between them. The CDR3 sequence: CSVGASANTGELFF. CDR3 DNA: TGCAGCGTTGGGGCTAGCGCCAACACCGGGGAGCTGTTTTTT.

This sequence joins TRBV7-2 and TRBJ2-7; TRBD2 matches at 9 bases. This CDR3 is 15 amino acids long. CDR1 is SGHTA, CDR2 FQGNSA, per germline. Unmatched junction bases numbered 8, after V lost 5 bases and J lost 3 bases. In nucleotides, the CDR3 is TGTGCCAGCAGCCTCGGGGGTAGCGGGAGCTACGAGCAGTACTTC. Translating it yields CASSLGGSGSYEQYF.

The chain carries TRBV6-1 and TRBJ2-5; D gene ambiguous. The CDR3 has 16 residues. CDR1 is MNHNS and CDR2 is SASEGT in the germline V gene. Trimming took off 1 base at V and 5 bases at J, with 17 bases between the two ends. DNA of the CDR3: TGTGCCAGCAGTGAAGGCGGTAGCCCAAGGACGGAGACCCAGTACTTC. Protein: CASSEGGSPRTETQYF.

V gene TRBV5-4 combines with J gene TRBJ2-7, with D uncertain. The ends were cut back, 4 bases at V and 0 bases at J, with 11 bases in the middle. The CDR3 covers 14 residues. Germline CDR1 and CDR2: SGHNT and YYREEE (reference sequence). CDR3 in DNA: TGTGCCAGCAGCCCTTATTCGAGCTCCTACGAGCAGTACTTC. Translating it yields CASSPYSSSYEQYF.

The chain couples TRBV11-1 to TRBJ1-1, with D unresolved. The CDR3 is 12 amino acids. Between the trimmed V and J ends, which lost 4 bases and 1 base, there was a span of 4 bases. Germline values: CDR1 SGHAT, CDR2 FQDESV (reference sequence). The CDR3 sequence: CASSWANTEAFF. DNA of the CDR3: TGTGCCAGCAGCTGGGCGAACACTGAAGCTTTCTTT.

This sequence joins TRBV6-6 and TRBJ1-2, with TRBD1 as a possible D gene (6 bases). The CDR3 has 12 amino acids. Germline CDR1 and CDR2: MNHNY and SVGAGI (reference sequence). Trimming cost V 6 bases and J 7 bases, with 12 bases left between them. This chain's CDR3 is CASRETGFGYTF. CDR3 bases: TGTGCCAGCAGGGAAACAGGGTTTGGCTACACCTTC.

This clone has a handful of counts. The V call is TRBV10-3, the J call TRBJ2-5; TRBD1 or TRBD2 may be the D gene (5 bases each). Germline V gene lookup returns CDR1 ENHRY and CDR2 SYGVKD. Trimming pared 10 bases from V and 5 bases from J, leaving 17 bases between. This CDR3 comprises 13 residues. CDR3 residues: CATAEAGTETQYF. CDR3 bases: TGTGCCACCGCGGAGGCAGGGACGGAGACCCAGTACTTC.

The CDR3 nucleotides read TGCGCCAGCAGCCCCTACGGAGAGAGAATCGGGCCAGATACGCAGTATTTT. As protein: CASSPYGERIGPDTQYF. V usage is TRBV4-1 and J usage is TRBJ2-3; no clear D. This CDR3 is built from 17 residues. Looked up from germline, CDR1 is MGHRA and CDR2 is YSYEKL. The V gene lost 4 bases and the J gene lost 4 bases, with 21 bases spanning the gap.

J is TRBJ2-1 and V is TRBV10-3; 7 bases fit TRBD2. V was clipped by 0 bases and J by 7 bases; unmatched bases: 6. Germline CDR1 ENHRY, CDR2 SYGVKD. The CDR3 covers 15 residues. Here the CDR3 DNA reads TGTGCCATCAGTGAGTCGGGCGGGAGATGGAATGAGCAGTTCTTC. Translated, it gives CAISESGGRWNEQFF.

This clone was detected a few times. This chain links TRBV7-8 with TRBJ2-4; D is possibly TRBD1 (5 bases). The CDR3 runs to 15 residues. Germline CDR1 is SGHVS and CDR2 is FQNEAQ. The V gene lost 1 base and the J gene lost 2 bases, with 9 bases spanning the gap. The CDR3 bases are TGTGCCAGCAGCTTAGGGGGCGCGACCAAAAACATTCAGTACTTC. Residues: CASSLGGATKNIQYF.

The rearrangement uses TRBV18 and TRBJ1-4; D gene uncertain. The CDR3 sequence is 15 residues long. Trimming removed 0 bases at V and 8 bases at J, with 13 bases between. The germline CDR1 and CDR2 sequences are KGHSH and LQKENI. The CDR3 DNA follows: TGTGCCAGCTCACCACCTTTAGGGCGACAAGAAAAACTGTTTTTT. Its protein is CASSPPLGRQEKLFF.

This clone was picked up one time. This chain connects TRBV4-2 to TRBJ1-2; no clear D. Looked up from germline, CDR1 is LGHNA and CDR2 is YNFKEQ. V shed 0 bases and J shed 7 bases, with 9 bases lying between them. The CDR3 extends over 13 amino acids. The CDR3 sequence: CASSQDKNPGYTF. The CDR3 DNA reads TGTGCCAGCAGCCAAGATAAGAACCCTGGCTACACCTTC.

As DNA, the CDR3 is TGCGCCAGCAGTCTGGGACAGGGATACACCGGGGAGCTGTTTTTT. It is translated as CASSLGQGYTGELFF. The V gene is TRBV4-1, the J gene TRBJ2-2, with 9 nucleotides matching TRBD1. The CDR3 is 15 residues long. With 6 bases clipped from V and 3 bases from J, the junction kept 5 bases outside the gene matches. CDR1 is MGHRA, CDR2 YSYEKL, per germline.

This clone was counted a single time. The CDR3 spells CASSYGQTYNEQFF. CDR3 coding DNA: TGTGCCAGCAGCTACGGGCAGACGTACAATGAGCAGTTCTTC. The chain carries TRBV7-2 and TRBJ2-1, with D unresolved. The germline CDR1 and CDR2 sequences are SGHTA and FQGNSA. The CDR3 length is 14 residues. Trimming pared 4 bases from V and 4 bases from J, leaving 11 bases between.

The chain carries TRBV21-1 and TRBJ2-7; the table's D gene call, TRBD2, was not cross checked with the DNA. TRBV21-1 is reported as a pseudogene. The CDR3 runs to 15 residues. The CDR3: CASSKVRRGSYEQYF. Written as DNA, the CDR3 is TGTGCCAGCAGCAAAGTAAGGAGAGGATCCTACGAGCAGTACTTC.

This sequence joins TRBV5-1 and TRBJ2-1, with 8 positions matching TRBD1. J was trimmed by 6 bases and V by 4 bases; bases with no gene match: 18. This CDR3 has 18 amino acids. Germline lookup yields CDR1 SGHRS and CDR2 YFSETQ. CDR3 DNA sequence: TGCGCCAGCAGCCCAGCTGGGGACAGGTATAAGGGACGCAATGAGCAGTTCTTC. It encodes CASSPAGDRYKGRNEQFF.

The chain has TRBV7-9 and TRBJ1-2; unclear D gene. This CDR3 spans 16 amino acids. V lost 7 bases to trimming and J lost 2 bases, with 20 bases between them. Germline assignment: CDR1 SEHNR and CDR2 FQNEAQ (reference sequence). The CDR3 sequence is CASNHTGGHQNYGYTF. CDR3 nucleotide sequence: TGTGCCAGCAACCATACCGGAGGGCACCAGAACTATGGCTACACCTTC.

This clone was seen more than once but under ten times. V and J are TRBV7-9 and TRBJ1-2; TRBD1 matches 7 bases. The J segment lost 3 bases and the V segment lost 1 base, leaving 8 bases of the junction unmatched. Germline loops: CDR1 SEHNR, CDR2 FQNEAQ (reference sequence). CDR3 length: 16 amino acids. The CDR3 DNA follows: TGTGCCAGCAGCTTAGTCCGGTCAGGGGGGGACTATGGCTACACCTTC. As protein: CASSLVRSGGDYGYTF.

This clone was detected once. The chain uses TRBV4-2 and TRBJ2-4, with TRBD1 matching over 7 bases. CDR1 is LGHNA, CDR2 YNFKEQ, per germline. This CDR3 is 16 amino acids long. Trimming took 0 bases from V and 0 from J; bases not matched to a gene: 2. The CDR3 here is CASSQEGTVAKNIQYF. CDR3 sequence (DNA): TGTGCCAGCAGCCAAGAAGGGACAGTAGCCAAAAACATTCAGTACTTC.

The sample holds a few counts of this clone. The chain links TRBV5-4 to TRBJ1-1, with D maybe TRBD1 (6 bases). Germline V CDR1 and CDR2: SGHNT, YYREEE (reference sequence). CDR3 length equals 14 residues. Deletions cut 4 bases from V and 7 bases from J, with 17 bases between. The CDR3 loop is CASSAVTGTLEAFF. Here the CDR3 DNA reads TGTGCCAGCAGCGCCGTGACAGGAACCCTTGAAGCTTTCTTT. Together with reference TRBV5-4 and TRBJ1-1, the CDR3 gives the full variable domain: ETGVTQSPTHLIKTRGQQVTLRCSSQSGHNTVSWYQQALGQGPQFIFQYYREEENGRGNFPPRFSGLQFPNYSSELNVNALELDDSALYLCASSAVTGTLEAFFGQGTRLTVV.

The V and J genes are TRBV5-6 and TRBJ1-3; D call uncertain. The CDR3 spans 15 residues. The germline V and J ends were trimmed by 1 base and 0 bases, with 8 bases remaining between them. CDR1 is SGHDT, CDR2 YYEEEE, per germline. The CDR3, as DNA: TGTGCCAGCAGCTTGTTGTCAGCCTCTGGAAACACCATATATTTT. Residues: CASSLLSASGNTIYF.

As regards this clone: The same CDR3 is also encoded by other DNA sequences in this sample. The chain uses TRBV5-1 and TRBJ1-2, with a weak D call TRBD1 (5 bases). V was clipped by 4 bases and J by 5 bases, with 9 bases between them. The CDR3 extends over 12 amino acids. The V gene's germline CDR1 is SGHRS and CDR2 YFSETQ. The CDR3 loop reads CASSLGAYGYTF. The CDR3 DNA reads TGCGCCAGCAGCCTCGGGGCATATGGCTACACCTTC.